This T cell receptor beta chain was identified in a study of response to subunit inactivated influenza vaccine. TCRdb itself ran the RT-PCR reads through MiXCR, one entry per CDR3 protein. The data show 550,000 to 800,000 distinct CDR3 sequences, approximately 14% seen once. Trimming took 4 bases from V and 0 from J; bases not matched to a gene: 3. The CDR3 totals 15 residues. The germline CDR1 and CDR2 sequences are LNHNV and YYDKDF (reference sequence). V is TRBV15 and J is TRBJ2-3; 8 bases align to TRBD1. This specimen was PBMCs from blood, taken less than 15 days before vaccination. The sequence came from a man aged 50-59 years who received an inactivated influenza vaccine. The CDR3: CATSIRTGSTDTQYF. The CDR3 region has the DNA TGTGCCACCAGCATAAGGACAGGGAGCACAGATACGCAGTATTTT.